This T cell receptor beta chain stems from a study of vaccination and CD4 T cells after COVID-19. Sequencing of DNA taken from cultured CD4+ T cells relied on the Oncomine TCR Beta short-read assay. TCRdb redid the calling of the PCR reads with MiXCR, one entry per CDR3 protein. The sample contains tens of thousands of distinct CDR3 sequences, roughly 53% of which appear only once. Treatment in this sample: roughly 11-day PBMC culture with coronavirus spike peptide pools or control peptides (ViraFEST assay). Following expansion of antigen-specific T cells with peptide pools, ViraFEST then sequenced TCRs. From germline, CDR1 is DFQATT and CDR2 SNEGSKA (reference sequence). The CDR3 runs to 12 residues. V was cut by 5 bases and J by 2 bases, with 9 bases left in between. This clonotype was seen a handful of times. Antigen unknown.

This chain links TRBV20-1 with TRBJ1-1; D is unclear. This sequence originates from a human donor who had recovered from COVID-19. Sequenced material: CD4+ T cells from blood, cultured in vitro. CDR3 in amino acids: CSAGRENTEAFF. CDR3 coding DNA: TGCAGTGCTGGCCGGGAAAACACTGAAGCTTTCTTT.